Listed here are 17 T cell receptor beta chains from one sample, sequenced in a study of blood T cell repertoires in COVID-19. The data were produced by immunoSEQ multiplex PCR, yet TCRdb's version contains in-frame clones alone and is incomplete. The sample has tens of thousands of clones, roughly 86% seen once. The sample taken for sequencing was peripheral blood. Receptor source: a man between 65 and 85 years old with active COVID-19.

V usage is TRBV27 and J usage is TRBJ2-3; 7 bases are a match to TRBD2. J lost 2 bases, V lost 10 bases, and 3 bases had no gene match. Per the germline V gene, CDR1 is MNHEY and CDR2 is SMNVEV (reference sequence). The CDR3 loop spans 12 amino acids. CDR3 sequence: CAIWDYTDTQYF. The CDR3 DNA reads TGTGCCATCTGGGACTACACAGATACGCAGTATTTT.

This chain joins TRBV24-1 and TRBJ1-1; D is unresolved. Germline V gene data show CDR1 as KGHDR and CDR2 as SFDVKD. V lost 9 bases to trimming and J lost 5 bases, with 6 bases between them. The CDR3 is made up of 10 amino acids. The CDR3 coding sequence is TGTGCCACCCGGGGTACTGAAGCTTTCTTT. This encodes CATRGTEAFF.

The chain uses TRBV27 and TRBJ1-1; D is unresolved. Germline V gene sequence: CDR1 MNHEY, CDR2 SMNVEV (reference sequence). Trimming pared 8 bases from V and 1 base from J, leaving 11 bases between. The CDR3 consists of 13 residues. The CDR3 DNA sequence: TGTGCCAGCGGCCGACTGGGGAACACTGAAGCTTTCTTT. Translation gives CASGRLGNTEAFF.

This rearrangement joins TRBV24-1 to TRBJ2-1; weak D call: TRBD1 (5 bases). Germline V gene lookup returns CDR1 KGHDR and CDR2 SFDVKD. CDR3 length equals 14 residues. The CDR3 is CGRALGGPYNEQFF. CDR3 DNA sequence: TGTGGCAGGGCCTTAGGTGGTCCCTACAATGAGCAGTTCTTC.

This chain links TRBV19 with TRBJ2-6, with D perhaps TRBD2 (5 bases). V was cut by 7 bases and J by 0 bases, with 13 bases left in between. CDR1 and CDR2 from the germline V gene are LNHDA and SQIVND (reference sequence). The CDR3 totals 16 residues. The CDR3 sequence: CASIPGVNSGANVLTF. As DNA, the CDR3 is TGTGCCAGTATTCCCGGGGTAAACTCTGGGGCCAACGTCCTGACTTTC.

This clone was counted once. In nucleotides, the CDR3 is TGTGCCAGCAGCCGGGTAGCGGGAGGTCCGGGTGAGCAGTTCTTC. This codes for CASSRVAGGPGEQFF. V usage is TRBV14 and J usage is TRBJ2-1; 10 positions agree with TRBD2. V lost 4 bases to trimming and J lost 9 bases; unmatched junction nucleotides: 9. Germline V lookup: CDR1 SGHDN, CDR2 FVKESK. The CDR3 is made up of 15 amino acids. The whole variable domain, remainder taken from reference TRBV14 and TRBJ2-1, is EAGVTQFPSHSVIEKGQTVTLRCDPISGHDNLYWYRRVMGKEIKFLLHFVKESKQDESGMPNNRFLAERTGGTYSTLKVQPAELEDSGVYFCASSRVAGGPGEQFFGPGTRLTVL.

The CDR3 DNA sequence: TGTGCCAGCTCACCGACAGGGGGCAAAGAGACCCAGTACTTC. Translation: CASSPTGGKETQYF. The chain uses TRBV18 and TRBJ2-5; TRBD1 agrees at 10 bases. V was clipped by 3 bases and J by 3 bases; unmatched bases: 1. This CDR3 spans 14 amino acids. Germline-derived CDR1 and CDR2 are KGHSH and LQKENI. The whole variable domain, filled in from reference TRBV18 and TRBJ2-5, reads NAGVMQNPRHLVRRRGQEARLRCSPMKGHSHVYWYRQLPEEGLKFMVYLQKENIIDESGMPKERFSAEFPKEGPSILRIQQVVRGDSAAYFCASSPTGGKETQYFGPGTRLLVL.

V gene TRBV5-1 combines with J gene TRBJ2-1; D is unresolved. The V gene's germline CDR1 is SGHRS and CDR2 YFSETQ. The CDR3 runs 15 residues. Deletions cut 6 bases from V and 0 bases from J, with 13 bases between. CDR3 nucleotides: TGCGCCAGCACCCCGACCCCTAGCTCCTACAATGAGCAGTTCTTC. Translation: CASTPTPSSYNEQFF.

This clone was recorded a few times. J is TRBJ1-5 and V is TRBV5-6; 7 bases agree with TRBD1. CDR1 and CDR2 (germline): SGHDT, YYEEEE. J was trimmed by 5 bases and V by 1 base; bases with no gene match: 6. This CDR3 is built from 15 residues. CDR3 sequence: CASSLTGAGDQPQHF. In nucleotides, the CDR3 is TGTGCCAGCAGCTTGACAGGGGCCGGGGATCAGCCCCAGCATTTT.

CDR3 loop: CATSRDRGRGSYEQYF. The CDR3 DNA reads as TGTGCCACCAGCAGAGATCGCGGCAGGGGGAGCTACGAGCAGTACTTC. The chain has TRBV15 and TRBJ2-7; 7 bases line up with TRBD1. The germline CDR1 and CDR2 sequences are LNHNV and YYDKDF (reference sequence). Trimming cost V 0 bases and J 3 bases; bases outside gene matches: 8. This CDR3 comprises 16 residues.

This clone occurred a few times. This sequence joins TRBV5-6 and TRBJ1-3; the D gene is possibly TRBD1 (5 bases). The germline CDR1 and CDR2 sequences are SGHDT and YYEEEE. The CDR3 is 16 amino acids. Trimming shortened V by 0 bases and J by 4 bases, and 14 bases separated the two germline ends. CDR3: CASSLVWPTAGNTIYF. The CDR3 DNA sequence: TGTGCCAGCAGCTTGGTTTGGCCGACAGCCGGAAACACCATATATTTT.

The V and J genes are TRBV7-3 and TRBJ2-4; TRBD2 matches 7 bases. The CDR3 is 13 amino acids. CDR1 and CDR2 (germline): SGHTA, FQGTGA. The ends lost 2 bases at V and 13 bases at J; junction bases unmatched: 8. CDR3 nucleotides: TGTGCCAGCAGCTTACGAACTAGCGAGCCCCAGTACTTC. Translating gives CASSLRTSEPQYF.

The CDR3: CASSKAGREVGGNTEAFF. As DNA, the CDR3 is TGTGCCAGCAGCAAAGCGGGCAGGGAGGTTGGGGGGAACACTGAAGCTTTCTTT. The V call is TRBV21-1, the J call TRBJ1-1. TRBV21-1 counts as a pseudogene. This CDR3 spans 18 amino acids.

V and J are TRBV2 and TRBJ2-7; unclear D gene. The CDR3 length is 14 residues. From germline, CDR1 is SNHLY and CDR2 FYNNEI. The V end lost 7 bases, the J end lost 6 bases, and 19 bases lay between the germline ends. The CDR3, as DNA: TGTGCCAGCACCGCGGAACTCCTCGGCCTCGAGCAGTACTTC. This encodes CASTAELLGLEQYF.

The gene calls are TRBV5-1 and TRBJ1-2; a weak D match, TRBD1 (5 bases). The CDR3 consists of 16 residues. Looked up from germline, CDR1 is SGHRS and CDR2 is YFSETQ. V was pared by 4 bases and J by 7 bases, with 23 bases between. CDR3 amino acids: CASSPGGGNGYSGYTF. The DNA of the CDR3 is TGCGCCAGCAGCCCCGGGGGGGGTAACGGGTATAGTGGCTACACCTTC. Drawing the rest from reference TRBV5-1 and TRBJ1-2, the complete variable domain is KAGVTQTPRYLIKTRGQQVTLSCSPISGHRSVSWYQQTPGQGLQFLFEYFSETQRNKGNFPGRFSGRQFSNSRSEMNVSTLELGDSALYLCASSPGGGNGYSGYTFGSGTRLTVV.

The chain links TRBV27 to TRBJ2-7, with a weak D call TRBD1 (6 bases). Deletions cut 2 bases from V and 3 bases from J, with 20 bases between. Germline V gene lookup returns CDR1 MNHEY and CDR2 SMNVEV (reference sequence). The CDR3 spans 17 residues. CDR3 loop: CASSLKGPGAGDYEQYF. CDR3 nucleotides: TGTGCCAGCAGTTTAAAAGGACCCGGGGCAGGGGACTACGAGCAGTACTTC.

The rearrangement uses TRBV11-3 and TRBJ2-3; possibly TRBD1 for D (6 bases). V lost 1 base and J 2 bases, leaving 10 bases between the germline ends. Germline V lookup: CDR1 SGHNT, CDR2 YENEEA. The CDR3 consists of 15 residues. The CDR3: CASSLGTALTDTQYF. CDR3 in DNA: TGTGCCAGCAGCTTAGGGACAGCCCTCACAGATACGCAGTATTTT.